The 6 T cell receptor beta chains below come from one sample, sequenced in a study of identical twins' blood T cells. TCRdb recomputed calls from the 5' RACE reads with MiXCR, one row per CDR3 protein. Here the sample spans hundreds of thousands of distinct CDR3 sequences, more than 25% being singletons. The sequenced material came from PBMCs. Receptors originate from a woman aged 18 to 55 in good health.

With regard to this clonotype: An end of the junction does not agree with germline; a read error may underlie this. The rearrangement links TRBV4-3 to TRBJ2-1; D gene ambiguous. This CDR3 comprises 14 residues. Germline V gives CDR1 LGHNA, CDR2 YSLEER. The DNA of the CDR3 is TGCGCCAGCAGCCAAGATATACAGAACAATCAGCAGTTCTTC. It codes for CASSQDIQNNQQFF.

Here the CDR3 DNA reads TGTGCCAGCAGCCGCTCTTTTGCGATCAAGGCAGATACGCAGTATTTT. Translation: CASSRSFAIKADTQYF. The gene calls are TRBV11-2 and TRBJ2-3; D uncertain. The germline gives CDR1 SGHAT, CDR2 FQNNGV. The CDR3 is 16 amino acids. With 5 bases removed from V and 4 bases from J, the gap between germline ends came to 19 bases.

At least ten counts were recorded for this clonotype. V is TRBV20-1 and J is TRBJ1-1, with D possibly matching TRBD1 (6 bases). Germline V gives CDR1 DFQATT, CDR2 SNEGSKA (reference sequence). This CDR3 has 14 amino acids. The V end was cut by 7 bases, the J end by 2 bases, with 17 bases between. CDR3 DNA: TGCAGTGTTCGCCTACAGGGCTCAAACACTGAAGCTTTCTTT. Its protein product is CSVRLQGSNTEAFF.

This chain uses TRBV20-1 with TRBJ2-2, with D maybe TRBD2 (6 bases). Per germline, CDR1 DFQATT and CDR2 SNEGSKA (reference sequence). The V end lost 0 bases, the J end lost 5 bases, and 13 bases lay between the germline ends. The CDR3 spans 15 residues. The CDR3 here is CSARDTWEATGELFF. The CDR3 coding sequence is TGCAGTGCTAGAGATACGTGGGAGGCGACCGGGGAGCTGTTTTTT.

This clonotype has a handful of counts. The chain combines TRBV7-2 with TRBJ2-3; D is uncertain. V was clipped by 1 base and J by 0 bases, with 8 bases between them. From germline, CDR1 is SGHTA and CDR2 FQGNSA. The CDR3 runs to 15 residues. CDR3 bases: TGTGCCAGCAGCTTAGGTGGCACTAGCACAGATACGCAGTATTTT. Its translation: CASSLGGTSTDTQYF.

This clonotype was found a few times. J is TRBJ1-1 and V is TRBV3-1; D remains ambiguous. The CDR3 is 16 residues long. Germline CDR1 is LGHDT and CDR2 is YNNKEL (reference sequence). Trimming cost V 1 base and J 2 bases, with 14 bases left between them. Here the CDR3 DNA reads TGTGCCAGCAGCCAAGGCAGGACTTGGGCAAACACTGAAGCTTTCTTT. Translation: CASSQGRTWANTEAFF.